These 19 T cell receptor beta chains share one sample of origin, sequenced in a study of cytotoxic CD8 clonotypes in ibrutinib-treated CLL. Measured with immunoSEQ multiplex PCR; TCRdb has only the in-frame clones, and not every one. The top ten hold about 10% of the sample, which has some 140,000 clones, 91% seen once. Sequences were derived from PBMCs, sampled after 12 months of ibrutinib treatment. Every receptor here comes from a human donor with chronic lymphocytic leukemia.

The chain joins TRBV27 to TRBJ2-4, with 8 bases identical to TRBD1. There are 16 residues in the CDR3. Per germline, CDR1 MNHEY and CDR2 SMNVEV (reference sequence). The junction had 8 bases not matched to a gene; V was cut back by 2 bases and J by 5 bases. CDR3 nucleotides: TGTGCCAGCAGTTTACGGGCAGGGGGCCTGGAAAACATTCAGTACTTC. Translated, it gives CASSLRAGGLENIQYF.

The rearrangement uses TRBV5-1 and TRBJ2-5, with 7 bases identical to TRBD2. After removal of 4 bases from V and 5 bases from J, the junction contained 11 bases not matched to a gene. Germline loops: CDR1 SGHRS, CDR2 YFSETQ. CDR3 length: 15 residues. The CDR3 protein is CASSDLAGFLETQYF. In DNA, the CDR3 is TGCGCCAGCAGCGACTTAGCGGGTTTTCTGGAGACCCAGTACTTC.

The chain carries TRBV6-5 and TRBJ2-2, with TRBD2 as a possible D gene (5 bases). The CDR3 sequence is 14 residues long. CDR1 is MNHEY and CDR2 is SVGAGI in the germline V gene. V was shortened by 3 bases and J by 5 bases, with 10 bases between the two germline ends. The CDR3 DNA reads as TGTGCCAGCAGTTATGGGTGGGAGACCGGGGAGCTGTTTTTT. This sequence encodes CASSYGWETGELFF.

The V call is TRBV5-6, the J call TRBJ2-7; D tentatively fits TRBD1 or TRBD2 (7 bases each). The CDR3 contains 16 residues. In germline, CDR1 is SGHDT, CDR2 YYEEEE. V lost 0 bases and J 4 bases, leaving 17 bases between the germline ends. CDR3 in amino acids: CASSLAGEGATYEQYF. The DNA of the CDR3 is TGTGCCAGCAGCTTGGCCGGGGAGGGGGCCACATACGAGCAGTACTTC.

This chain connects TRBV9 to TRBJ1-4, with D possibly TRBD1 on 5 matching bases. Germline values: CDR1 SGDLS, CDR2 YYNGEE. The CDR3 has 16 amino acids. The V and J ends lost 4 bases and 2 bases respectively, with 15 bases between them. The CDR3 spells CASSRTGGRTNEKLFF. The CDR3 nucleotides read TGTGCCAGCAGCCGTACCGGGGGACGCACTAATGAAAAACTGTTTTTT.

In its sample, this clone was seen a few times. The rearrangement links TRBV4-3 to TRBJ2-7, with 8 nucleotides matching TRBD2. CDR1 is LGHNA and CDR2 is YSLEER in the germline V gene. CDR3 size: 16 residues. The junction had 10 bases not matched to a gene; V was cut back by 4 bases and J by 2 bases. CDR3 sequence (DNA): TGCGCCAGCAGCCGCATAACGGGACTAGAGGCCTACGAGCAGTACTTC. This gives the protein CASSRITGLEAYEQYF.

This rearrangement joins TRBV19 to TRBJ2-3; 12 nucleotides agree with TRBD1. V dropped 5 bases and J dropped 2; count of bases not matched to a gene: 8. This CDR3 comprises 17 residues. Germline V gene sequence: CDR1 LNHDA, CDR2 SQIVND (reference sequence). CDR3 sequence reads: CASSPRDRGRTTDTQYF. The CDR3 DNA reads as TGTGCCAGTAGTCCTCGGGACAGGGGGCGGACCACAGATACGCAGTATTTT.

CDR3: CASSPRDRVYEQYF. CDR3 coding DNA: TGTGCCAGCAGCCCCCGGGACAGGGTTTACGAGCAGTACTTC. The V and J genes are TRBV11-2 and TRBJ2-7; the match to TRBD1 covers 9 bases. Germline trimming cut 5 bases from V and 4 bases from J; bases unmatched to any gene: 6. Looked up from germline, CDR1 is SGHAT and CDR2 is FQNNGV. The CDR3 totals 14 residues. Based on the CDR3 plus reference TRBV11-2 and TRBJ2-7, the full variable domain is EAGVAQSPRYKIIEKRQSVAFWCNPISGHATLYWYQQILGQGPKLLIQFQNNGVVDDSQLPKDRFSAERLKGVDSTLKIQPAKLEDSAVYLCASSPRDRVYEQYFGPGTRLTVT.

This chain's CDR3 is CASSLERSGGAYEQYF. CDR3 nucleotides: TGCGCCAGCAGCTTGGAAAGGTCGGGAGGAGCCTACGAGCAGTACTTC. The V call is TRBV5-1, the J call TRBJ2-7; 7 nucleotides align to TRBD2. Germline V gives CDR1 SGHRS, CDR2 YFSETQ. The CDR3 length is 16 residues. J was trimmed by 2 bases and V by 0 bases; bases with no gene match: 8.

CDR3 DNA sequence: TGTGCCAGCAGTTTATCGGCCCCGTCGGAGACCCAGTACTTC. Its translation is CASSLSAPSETQYF. J is TRBJ2-5 and V is TRBV27; the D is unclear. Germline assignment: CDR1 MNHEY and CDR2 SMNVEV (reference sequence). Trimming shortened V by 0 bases and J by 5 bases, and 10 bases separated the two germline ends. The CDR3 is made up of 14 amino acids.

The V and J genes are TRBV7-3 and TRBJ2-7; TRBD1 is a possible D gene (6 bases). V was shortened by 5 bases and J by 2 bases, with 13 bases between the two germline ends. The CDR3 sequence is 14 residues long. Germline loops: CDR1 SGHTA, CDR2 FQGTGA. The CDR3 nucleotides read TGTGCCAGCAGCCCCCAGGGGCCCCCCTACGAGCAGTACTTC. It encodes CASSPQGPPYEQYF. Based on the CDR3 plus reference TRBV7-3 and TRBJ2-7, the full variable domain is GAGVSQTPSNKVTEKGKYVELRCDPISGHTALYWYRQSLGQGPEFLIYFQGTGAADDSGLPNDRFFAVRPEGSVSTLKIQRTERGDSAVYLCASSPQGPPYEQYFGPGTRLTVT.

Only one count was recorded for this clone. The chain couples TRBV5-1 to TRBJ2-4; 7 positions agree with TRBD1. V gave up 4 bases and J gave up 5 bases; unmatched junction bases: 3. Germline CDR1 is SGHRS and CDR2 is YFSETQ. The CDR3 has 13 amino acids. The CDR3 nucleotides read TGCGCCAGCAGCGCCGGGACAGAAAACATTCAGTACTTC. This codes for CASSAGTENIQYF. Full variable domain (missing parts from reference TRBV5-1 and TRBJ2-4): KAGVTQTPRYLIKTRGQQVTLSCSPISGHRSVSWYQQTPGQGLQFLFEYFSETQRNKGNFPGRFSGRQFSNSRSEMNVSTLELGDSALYLCASSAGTENIQYFGAGTRLSVL.

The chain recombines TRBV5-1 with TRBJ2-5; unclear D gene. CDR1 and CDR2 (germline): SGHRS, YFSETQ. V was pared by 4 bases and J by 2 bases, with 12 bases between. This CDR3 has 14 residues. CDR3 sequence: CASSPNGIQETQYF. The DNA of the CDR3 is TGCGCCAGCAGCCCTAACGGAATACAAGAGACCCAGTACTTC. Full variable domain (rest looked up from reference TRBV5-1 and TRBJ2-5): KAGVTQTPRYLIKTRGQQVTLSCSPISGHRSVSWYQQTPGQGLQFLFEYFSETQRNKGNFPGRFSGRQFSNSRSEMNVSTLELGDSALYLCASSPNGIQETQYFGPGTRLLVL.

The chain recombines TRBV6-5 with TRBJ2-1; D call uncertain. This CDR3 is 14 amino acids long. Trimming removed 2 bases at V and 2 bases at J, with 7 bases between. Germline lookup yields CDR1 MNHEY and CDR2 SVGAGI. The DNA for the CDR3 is TGTGCCAGCAGTTACGTCGGGCCCTACAATGAGCAGTTCTTC. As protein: CASSYVGPYNEQFF.

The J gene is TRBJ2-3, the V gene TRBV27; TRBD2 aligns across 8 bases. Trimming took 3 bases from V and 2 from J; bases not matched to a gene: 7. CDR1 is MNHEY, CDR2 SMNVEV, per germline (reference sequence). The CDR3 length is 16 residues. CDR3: CASSFRRSGATDTQYF. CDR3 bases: TGTGCCAGCAGTTTCAGGCGTAGCGGGGCCACAGATACGCAGTATTTT.

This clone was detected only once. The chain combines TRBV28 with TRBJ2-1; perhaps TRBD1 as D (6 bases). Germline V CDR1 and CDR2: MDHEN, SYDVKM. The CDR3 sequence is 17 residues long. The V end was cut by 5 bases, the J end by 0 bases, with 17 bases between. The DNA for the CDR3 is TGTGCCAGCAGTCCCCCTTTAGGGGGAAGCTCCTACAATGAGCAGTTCTTC. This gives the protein CASSPPLGGSSYNEQFF. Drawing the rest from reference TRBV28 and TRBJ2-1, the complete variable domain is DVKVTQSSRYLVKRTGEKVFLECVQDMDHENMFWYRQDPGLGLRLIYFSYDVKMKEKGDIPEGYSVSREKKERFSLILESASTNQTSMYLCASSPPLGGSSYNEQFFGPGTRLTVL.

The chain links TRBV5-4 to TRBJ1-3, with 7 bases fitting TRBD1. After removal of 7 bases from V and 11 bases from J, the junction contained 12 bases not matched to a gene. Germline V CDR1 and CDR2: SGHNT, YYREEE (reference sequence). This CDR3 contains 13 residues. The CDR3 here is CASRRDREDPIYF. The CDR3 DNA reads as TGTGCCAGCCGGCGAGACAGGGAGGACCCCATATATTTT.

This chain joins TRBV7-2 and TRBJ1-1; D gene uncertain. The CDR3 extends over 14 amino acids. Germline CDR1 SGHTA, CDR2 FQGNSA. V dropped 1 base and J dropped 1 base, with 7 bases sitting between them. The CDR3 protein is CASSLVRGNTEAFF. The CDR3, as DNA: TGTGCCAGCAGCTTAGTCCGGGGGAACACTGAAGCTTTCTTT.

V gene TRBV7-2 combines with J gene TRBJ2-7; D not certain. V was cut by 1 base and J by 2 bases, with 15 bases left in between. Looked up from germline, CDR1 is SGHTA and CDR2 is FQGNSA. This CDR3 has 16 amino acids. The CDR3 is CASSLGEAGWAYEQYF. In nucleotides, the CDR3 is TGTGCCAGCAGCTTAGGTGAGGCCGGATGGGCCTACGAGCAGTACTTC.